The 9 T cell receptor beta chains in this list originate from one sample, sequenced in a study of blood T cell repertoires in COVID-19. The method was immunoSEQ multiplex PCR; TCRdb's version includes in-frame clones alone and lacks a portion of them. The sample carries about 110,000 clones, around 90% recorded once. Input material: peripheral blood. All receptors come from a woman between 45 and 60 years old with acute or convalescent COVID-19.

This sequence joins TRBV6-1 and TRBJ1-5; 8 bases line up with TRBD1. This CDR3 spans 14 amino acids. The J segment lost 8 bases and the V segment lost 2 bases, leaving 5 bases of the junction unmatched. Germline V gene lookup returns CDR1 MNHNS and CDR2 SASEGT. The CDR3 DNA reads as TGTGCCAGCAGTGAACCGACAGGGGAAAAGCCCCAGCATTTT. Amino acid sequence: CASSEPTGEKPQHF.

The chain is built from TRBV7-6 and TRBJ2-2; D is unclear. The germline V gene encodes CDR1 SGHVS and CDR2 FNYEAQ. V gave up 5 bases and J gave up 0 bases, with 7 bases separating them. The CDR3 sequence is 14 residues long. DNA of the CDR3: TGTGCCAGCAGCATTAACACGAACACCGGGGAGCTGTTTTTT. This encodes CASSINTNTGELFF.

The chain carries TRBV4-1 and TRBJ2-3; 12 bases agree with TRBD2. With V trimmed by 4 bases and J by 5 bases, 10 bases remained unmatched. The CDR3 extends over 17 amino acids. Germline V gene lookup returns CDR1 MGHRA and CDR2 YSYEKL. The CDR3 protein is CASSRNPGLAGLDTQYF. CDR3 sequence (DNA): TGCGCCAGCAGCCGCAATCCCGGACTAGCGGGATTAGATACGCAGTATTTT.

This clone was found once. V usage is TRBV19 and J usage is TRBJ1-1; no clear D. CDR1 and CDR2 from the germline V gene are LNHDA and SQIVND (reference sequence). The CDR3 is 15 residues long. The V end lost 3 bases, the J end lost 1 base, and 12 bases lay between the germline ends. CDR3 coding DNA: TGTGCCAGTAGTATCTTGCGGGCAGGGAACACTGAAGCTTTCTTT. Its translation: CASSILRAGNTEAFF.

This chain joins TRBV30 and TRBJ1-2; D not certain. There are 14 residues in the CDR3. V gave up 0 bases and J gave up 7 bases, with 15 bases separating them. CDR1 is GTSNPN and CDR2 is SVGIG in the germline V gene (reference sequence). The CDR3 DNA is TGTGCCTGGAGTGTACTGTCAGGCTCAGGTGGCTACACCTTC. It encodes CAWSVLSGSGGYTF.

The chain joins TRBV30 to TRBJ1-4, with 8 nucleotides matching TRBD1. CDR1 GTSNPN and CDR2 SVGIG come from the germline V gene (reference sequence). The junction had 6 bases not matched to a gene; V was cut back by 3 bases and J by 6 bases. The CDR3 has 14 residues. Here the CDR3 reads CAWSSDREDEKLFF. In nucleotides, the CDR3 is TGTGCCTGGAGCTCGGACAGGGAGGATGAAAAACTGTTTTTT.

This CDR3 reads CASSSSGSSYEQYF. CDR3 nucleotides: TGTGCCAGCAGTTCTAGCGGGAGCTCCTACGAGCAGTACTTC. The V call is TRBV6-2 or TRBV6-3, the J call TRBJ2-7, with 10 bases aligning to TRBD2. With 4 bases clipped from V and 0 bases from J, the junction kept 0 bases outside the gene matches. The CDR3 runs 14 residues. Germline V CDR1 and CDR2: MNHEY, SVGEGT.

This chain links TRBV4-1 with TRBJ1-5, with D uncertain. The CDR3 runs to 14 residues. Per germline, CDR1 MGHRA and CDR2 YSYEKL. The ends were cut back, 3 bases at V and 4 bases at J, with 10 bases in the middle. CDR3 DNA: TGCGCCAGCAGCCAGAGGGAAGGGAATCAGCCCCAGCATTTT. Residues: CASSQREGNQPQHF.

This chain connects TRBV28 to TRBJ1-1; possible D gene TRBD1, 6 bases. Germline loops: CDR1 MDHEN, CDR2 SYDVKM. V lost 4 bases and J 7 bases, leaving 16 bases between the germline ends. The CDR3 is 14 amino acids. The DNA of the CDR3 is TGTGCCAGCAGTTACAGGGTTGGGGACGATGAAGCTTTCTTT. Its translation: CASSYRVGDDEAFF. The full variable domain, in which reference TRBV28 and TRBJ1-1 provide the parts outside the CDR3, is DVKVTQSSRYLVKRTGEKVFLECVQDMDHENMFWYRQDPGLGLRLIYFSYDVKMKEKGDIPEGYSVSREKKERFSLILESASTNQTSMYLCASSYRVGDDEAFFGQGTRLTVV.